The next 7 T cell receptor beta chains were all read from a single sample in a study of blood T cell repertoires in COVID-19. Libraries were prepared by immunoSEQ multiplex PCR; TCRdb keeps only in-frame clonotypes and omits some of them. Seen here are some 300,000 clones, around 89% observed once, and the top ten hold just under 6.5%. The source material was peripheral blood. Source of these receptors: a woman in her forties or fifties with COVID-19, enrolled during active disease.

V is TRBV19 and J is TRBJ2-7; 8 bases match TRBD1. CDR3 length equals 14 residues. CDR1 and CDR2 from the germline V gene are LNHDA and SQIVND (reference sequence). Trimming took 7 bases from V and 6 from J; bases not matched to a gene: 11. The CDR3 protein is CASKSATGDFEQYF. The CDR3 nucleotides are TGTGCCAGTAAGAGTGCGACAGGGGATTTCGAGCAGTACTTC.

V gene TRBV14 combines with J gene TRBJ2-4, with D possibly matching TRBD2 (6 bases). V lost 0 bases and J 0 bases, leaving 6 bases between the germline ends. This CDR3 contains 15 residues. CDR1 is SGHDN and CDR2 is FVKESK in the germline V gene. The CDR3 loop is CASSQDGGAKNIQYF. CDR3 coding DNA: TGTGCCAGCAGCCAAGACGGGGGAGCCAAAAACATTCAGTACTTC.

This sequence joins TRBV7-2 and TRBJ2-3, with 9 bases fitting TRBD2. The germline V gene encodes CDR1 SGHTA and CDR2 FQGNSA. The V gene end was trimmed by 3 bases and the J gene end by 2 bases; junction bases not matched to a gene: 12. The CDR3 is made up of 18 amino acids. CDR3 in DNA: TGTGCCAGCAGCTTCTCCGGGACTAGCAGAGGGTACACAGATACGCAGTATTTT. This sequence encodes CASSFSGTSRGYTDTQYF.

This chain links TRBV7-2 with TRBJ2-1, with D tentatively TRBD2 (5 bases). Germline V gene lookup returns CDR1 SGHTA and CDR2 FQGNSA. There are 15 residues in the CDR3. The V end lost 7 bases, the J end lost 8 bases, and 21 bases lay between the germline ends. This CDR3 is CASIPRSSGYDEQFF. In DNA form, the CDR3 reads TGTGCCAGCATCCCAAGGAGTTCGGGGTATGATGAGCAGTTCTTC. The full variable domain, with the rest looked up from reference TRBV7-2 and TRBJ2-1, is GAGVSQSPSNKVTEKGKDVELRCDPISGHTALYWYRQSLGQGLEFLIYFQGNSAPDKSGLPSDRFSAERTGGSVSTLTIQRTQQEDSAVYLCASIPRSSGYDEQFFGPGTRLTVL.

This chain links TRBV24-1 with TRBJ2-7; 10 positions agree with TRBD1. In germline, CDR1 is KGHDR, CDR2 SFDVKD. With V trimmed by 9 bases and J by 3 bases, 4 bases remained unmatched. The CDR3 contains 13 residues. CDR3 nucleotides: TGTGCCACCGGTAGGACAGGGGGCTACGAGCAGTACTTC. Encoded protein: CATGRTGGYEQYF.

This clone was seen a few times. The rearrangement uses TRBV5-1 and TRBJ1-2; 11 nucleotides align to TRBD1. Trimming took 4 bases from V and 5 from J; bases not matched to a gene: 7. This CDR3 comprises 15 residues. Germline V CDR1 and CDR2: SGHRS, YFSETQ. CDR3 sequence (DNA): TGCGCCAGCAGCAGATCCGGGACAGGGGGATATGGCTACACCTTC. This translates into CASSRSGTGGYGYTF.

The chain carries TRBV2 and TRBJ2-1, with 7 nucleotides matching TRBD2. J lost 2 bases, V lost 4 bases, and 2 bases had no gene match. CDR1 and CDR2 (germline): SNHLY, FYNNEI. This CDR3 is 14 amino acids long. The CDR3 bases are TGTGCCAGCAGTGGGGCGGGAGCCTACAATGAGCAGTTCTTC. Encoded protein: CASSGAGAYNEQFF.